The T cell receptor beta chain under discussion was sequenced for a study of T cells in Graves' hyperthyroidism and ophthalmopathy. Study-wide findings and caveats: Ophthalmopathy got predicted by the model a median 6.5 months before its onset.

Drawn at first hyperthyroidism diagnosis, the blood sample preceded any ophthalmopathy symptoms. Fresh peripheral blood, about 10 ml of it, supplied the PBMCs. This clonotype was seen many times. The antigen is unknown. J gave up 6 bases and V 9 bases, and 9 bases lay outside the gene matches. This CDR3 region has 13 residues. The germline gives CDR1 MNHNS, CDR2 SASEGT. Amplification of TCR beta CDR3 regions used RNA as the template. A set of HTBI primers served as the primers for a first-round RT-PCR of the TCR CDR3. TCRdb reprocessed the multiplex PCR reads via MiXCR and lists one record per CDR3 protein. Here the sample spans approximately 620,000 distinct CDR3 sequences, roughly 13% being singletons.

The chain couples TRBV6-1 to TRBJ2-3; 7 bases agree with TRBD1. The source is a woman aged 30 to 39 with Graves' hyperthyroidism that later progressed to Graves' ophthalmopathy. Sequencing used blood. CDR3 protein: CASQDRRRDTQYF. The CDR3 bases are TGTGCCAGTCAGGACAGGAGAAGGGATACGCAGTATTTT.